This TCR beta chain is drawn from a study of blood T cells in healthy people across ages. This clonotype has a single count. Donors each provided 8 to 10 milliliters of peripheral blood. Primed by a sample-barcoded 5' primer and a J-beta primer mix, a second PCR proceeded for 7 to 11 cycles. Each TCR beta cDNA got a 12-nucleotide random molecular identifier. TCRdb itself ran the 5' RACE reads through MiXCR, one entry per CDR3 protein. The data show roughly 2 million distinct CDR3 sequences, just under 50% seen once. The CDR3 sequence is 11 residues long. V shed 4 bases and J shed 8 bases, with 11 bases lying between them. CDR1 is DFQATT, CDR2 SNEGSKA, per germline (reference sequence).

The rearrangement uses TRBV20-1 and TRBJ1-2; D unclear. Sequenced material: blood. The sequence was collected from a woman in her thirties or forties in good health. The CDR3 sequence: CSANPMYGYTF. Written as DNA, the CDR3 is TGCAGTGCTAACCCGATGTACGGCTACACCTTC.